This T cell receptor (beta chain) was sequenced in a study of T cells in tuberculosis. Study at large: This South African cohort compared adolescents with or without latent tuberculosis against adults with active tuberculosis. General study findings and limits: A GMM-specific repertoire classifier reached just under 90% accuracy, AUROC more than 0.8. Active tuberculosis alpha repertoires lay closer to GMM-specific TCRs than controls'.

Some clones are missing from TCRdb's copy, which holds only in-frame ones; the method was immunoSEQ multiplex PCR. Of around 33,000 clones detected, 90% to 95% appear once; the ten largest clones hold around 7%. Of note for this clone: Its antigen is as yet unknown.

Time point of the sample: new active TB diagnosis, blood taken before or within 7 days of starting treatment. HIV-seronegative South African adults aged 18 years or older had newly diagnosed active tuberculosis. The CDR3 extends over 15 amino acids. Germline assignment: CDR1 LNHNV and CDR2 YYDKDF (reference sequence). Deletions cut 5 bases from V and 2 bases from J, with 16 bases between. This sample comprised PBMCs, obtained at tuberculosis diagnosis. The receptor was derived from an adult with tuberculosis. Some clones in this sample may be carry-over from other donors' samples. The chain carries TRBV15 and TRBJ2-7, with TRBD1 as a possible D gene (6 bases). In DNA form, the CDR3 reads TGTGCCACCAGCTTATACGGGACACATGCCTACGAGCAGTACTTC. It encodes CATSLYGTHAYEQYF.